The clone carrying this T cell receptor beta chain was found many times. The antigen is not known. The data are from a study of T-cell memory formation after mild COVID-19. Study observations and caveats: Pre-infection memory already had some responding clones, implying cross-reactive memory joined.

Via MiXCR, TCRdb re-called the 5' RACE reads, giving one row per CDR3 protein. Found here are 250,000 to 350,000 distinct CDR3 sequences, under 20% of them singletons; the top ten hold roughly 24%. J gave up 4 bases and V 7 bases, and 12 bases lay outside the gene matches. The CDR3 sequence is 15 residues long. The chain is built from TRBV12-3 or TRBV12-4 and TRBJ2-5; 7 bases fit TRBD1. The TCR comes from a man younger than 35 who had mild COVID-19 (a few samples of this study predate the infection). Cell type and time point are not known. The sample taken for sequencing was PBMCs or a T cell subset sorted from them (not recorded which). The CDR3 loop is CASTFGVQGRETQYF. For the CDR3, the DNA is TGTGCCAGCACTTTCGGCGTACAGGGGAGAGAGACCCAGTACTTC.